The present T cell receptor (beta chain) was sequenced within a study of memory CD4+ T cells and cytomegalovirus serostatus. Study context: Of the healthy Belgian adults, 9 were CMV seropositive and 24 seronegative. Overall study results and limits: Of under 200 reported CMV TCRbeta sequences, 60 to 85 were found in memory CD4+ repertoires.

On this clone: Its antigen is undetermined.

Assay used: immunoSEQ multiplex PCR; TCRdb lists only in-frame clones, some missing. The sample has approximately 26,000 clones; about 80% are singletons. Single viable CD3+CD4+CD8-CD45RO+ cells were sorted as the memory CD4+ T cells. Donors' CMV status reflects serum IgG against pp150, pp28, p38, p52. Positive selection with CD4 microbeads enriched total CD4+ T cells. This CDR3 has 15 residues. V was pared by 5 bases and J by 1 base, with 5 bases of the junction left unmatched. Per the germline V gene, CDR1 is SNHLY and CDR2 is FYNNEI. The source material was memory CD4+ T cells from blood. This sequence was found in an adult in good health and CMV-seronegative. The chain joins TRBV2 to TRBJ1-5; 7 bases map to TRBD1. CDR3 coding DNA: TGTGCCAGCAGTTTAAACAGGGGAAGCAATCAGCCCCAGCATTTT. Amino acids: CASSLNRGSNQPQHF.